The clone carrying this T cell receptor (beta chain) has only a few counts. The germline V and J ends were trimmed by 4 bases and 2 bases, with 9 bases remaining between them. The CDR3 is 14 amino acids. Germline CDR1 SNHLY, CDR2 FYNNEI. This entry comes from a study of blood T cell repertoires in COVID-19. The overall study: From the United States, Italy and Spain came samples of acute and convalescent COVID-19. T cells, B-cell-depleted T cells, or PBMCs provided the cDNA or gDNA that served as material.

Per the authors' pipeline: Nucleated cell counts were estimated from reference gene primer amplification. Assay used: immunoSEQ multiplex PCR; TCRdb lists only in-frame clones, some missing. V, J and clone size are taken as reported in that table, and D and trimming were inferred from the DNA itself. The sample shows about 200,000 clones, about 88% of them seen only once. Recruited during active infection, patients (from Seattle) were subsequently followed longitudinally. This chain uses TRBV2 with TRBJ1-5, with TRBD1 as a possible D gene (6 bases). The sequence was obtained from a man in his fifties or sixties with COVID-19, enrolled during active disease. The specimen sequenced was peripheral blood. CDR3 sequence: CASSAEGGNQPQHF. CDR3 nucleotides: TGTGCCAGCAGTGCAGAGGGGGGCAATCAGCCCCAGCATTTT.